This T cell receptor (beta chain) came from a study of blood T cells in healthy people across ages. Trimming removed 2 bases at V and 4 bases at J, with 6 bases between. This CDR3 has 12 residues. CDR1 MNHEY and CDR2 SVGEGT come from the germline V gene. The authors ran a second PCR of about 6 to 12 cycles using a sample-barcoded 5' primer and a J-beta primer mix. There were at least 2.5 million CDR3-containing paired-end reads obtained from each sample. TCRdb ran MiXCR on the 5' RACE reads and lists one entry per CDR3 protein. Of about 1.6 million distinct CDR3 sequences listed, roughly 32% are singletons. The donors, all healthy, were Caucasians living in Russia, aged about 6 to 100. Peripheral blood was drawn, about 9.1 milliliters per donor.

The specimen sequenced was blood. The chain has TRBV6-2 or TRBV6-3 and TRBJ2-7; D gene ambiguous. The TCR was taken from a woman aged 30 to 39 in good health. CDR3 DNA: TGTGCCAGCAGTTACGTCGGGTACGAGCAGTACTTC. Translation gives CASSYVGYEQYF.